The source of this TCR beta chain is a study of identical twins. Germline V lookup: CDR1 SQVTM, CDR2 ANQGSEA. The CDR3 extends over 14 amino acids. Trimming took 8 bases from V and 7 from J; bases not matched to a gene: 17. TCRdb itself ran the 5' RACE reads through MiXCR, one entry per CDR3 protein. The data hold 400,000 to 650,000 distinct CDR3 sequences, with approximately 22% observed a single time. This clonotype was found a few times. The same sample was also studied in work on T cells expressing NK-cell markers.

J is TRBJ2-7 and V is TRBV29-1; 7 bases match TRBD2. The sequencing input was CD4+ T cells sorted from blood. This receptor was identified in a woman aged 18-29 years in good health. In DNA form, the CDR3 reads TGCAGCTCAGGAAGACTAGCCCAATTCCCGGAGCAGTACTTC. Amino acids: CSSGRLAQFPEQYF.